This T cell receptor beta chain emerged from a study of shared clonotypes between healthy human individuals. Study context: Plates per donor: three CD4 naive, three CD4 memory, two CD8 naive, one CD8 memory.

Measured with immunoSEQ multiplex PCR; TCRdb has only the in-frame clones, and not every one. The sample includes some 2.3 million clones, 85% to 95% of them seen just once. Germline CDR1 GTSNPN, CDR2 SVGIG (reference sequence). The CDR3 covers 16 residues. V was pared by 2 bases and J by 7 bases, with 12 bases of the junction left unmatched. Study-level points and caveats: A limitation of the genetic and exposure-history diversity represented arose from few donors. Relative to their counterparts shared across all four donors, non-shared clonotypes exhibited diminished generation probabilities.

CD4+ cells underwent separation, giving CD45RA+ naive and CD45RA-negative memory subsets. Note on this clone: Its antigen is not identified.

The chain couples TRBV30 to TRBJ1-5; 9 bases map to TRBD1. The sequenced sample consisted of naive CD4+ T cells from PBMCs. Subset specified: CD45RA+ positively selected. This receptor was taken from a man between 18 and 35 years old in good health. Some clones in this sample may be carry-over from other donors' samples. CDR3 loop: CAWSPSRQGQGQPQHF. CDR3 bases: TGTGCCTGGAGTCCAAGCCGACAGGGACAGGGCCAGCCCCAGCATTTT.